The text below deals with one T cell receptor beta chain. This sample was taken from a study of blood T cell repertoires in COVID-19. Generated by immunoSEQ multiplex PCR, the TCRdb table keeps only in-frame clones and is missing some. The repertoire has under 95,000 clones, 70% to 90% of them found once; the top ten carry more than 4.5%. V shed 0 bases and J 10 bases; nucleotides not matched to a gene: 13. CDR3 size: 17 residues. The germline V gene has CDR1 SGHRS and CDR2 YFSETQ. The V call is TRBV5-1, the J call TRBJ2-1; the match to TRBD1 covers 10 bases. Sequenced sample: peripheral blood. The sequence was collected from a man between 60 and 70 years old with acute or convalescent COVID-19. CDR3 in amino acids: CASSLVPPGQGRDEQFF. The CDR3 nucleotides read TGCGCCAGCAGCTTGGTTCCCCCGGGACAGGGGAGAGACGAGCAGTTCTTC.